The 9 T cell receptor beta chains in this list originate from one sample, sequenced in a study of response to subunit inactivated influenza vaccine. TCRdb recomputed calls from the RT-PCR reads with MiXCR, one row per CDR3 protein. The data contain around 520,000 distinct CDR3 sequences, about 10% of them singletons. The material sequenced was PBMCs from blood, taken on the day of vaccination. The origin of the receptors is a man in his forties or fifties who received an inactivated influenza vaccine.

This sequence joins TRBV4-3 and TRBJ1-2; possible D gene TRBD1, 5 bases. V lost 0 bases to trimming and J lost 8 bases, with 16 bases between them. The germline V gene has CDR1 LGHNA and CDR2 YSLEER. This CDR3 contains 15 residues. Here the CDR3 reads CASSQEEGRSGGYTF. The CDR3 DNA follows: TGCGCCAGCAGCCAAGAGGAGGGGAGATCGGGCGGCTACACCTTC.

This clonotype turned up a few times. This sequence joins TRBV6-2 or TRBV6-3 and TRBJ1-2; TRBD1 aligns across 9 bases. This CDR3 spans 14 amino acids. V shed 7 bases, J shed 3 bases, and the junction held 6 bases outside the gene matches. Looked up from germline, CDR1 is MNHEY and CDR2 is SVGEGT. The CDR3 protein is CASTEDRGYYGYTF. Here the CDR3 DNA reads TGTGCCAGCACTGAGGACAGGGGTTACTATGGCTACACCTTC.

This clonotype showed up just a few times. V gene TRBV11-1 combines with J gene TRBJ2-1; D possibly uses TRBD1 or TRBD2 (6 bases each). V dropped 4 bases and J dropped 5 bases, with 24 bases sitting between them. Germline loops: CDR1 SGHAT, CDR2 FQDESV (reference sequence). CDR3 size: 18 residues. This chain's CDR3 is CASSSQRGALSSDNEQFF. DNA of the CDR3: TGTGCCAGCAGCTCACAAAGGGGGGCCCTATCCTCAGACAATGAGCAGTTCTTC.

This clonotype appeared a few times. This chain uses TRBV20-1 with TRBJ2-3; maybe TRBD2 (6 bases). CDR3 length: 13 residues. V was trimmed by 5 bases and J by 1 base, leaving 10 bases between them. CDR1 is DFQATT, CDR2 SNEGSKA, per germline (reference sequence). The CDR3 protein is CSALATGTDTQYF. In DNA form, the CDR3 reads TGCAGTGCTCTAGCGACTGGCACAGATACGCAGTATTTT.

CDR3: CASSVTRQETQYF. The CDR3 coding sequence is TGTGCCAGCAGCGTAACTAGGCAAGAGACCCAGTACTTC. The rearrangement links TRBV11-3 to TRBJ2-5, with D possibly TRBD2 on 5 matching bases. Trimming left V 5 bases short and J 2 bases short, with 9 bases between. Germline CDR1 is SGHNT and CDR2 is YENEEA. This CDR3 spans 13 amino acids. Supplemented by reference TRBV11-3 and TRBJ2-5, the full variable domain reads EAGVVQSPRYKIIEKKQPVAFWCNPISGHNTLYWYLQNLGQGPELLIRYENEEAVDDSQLPKDRFSAERLKGVDSTLKIQPAELGDSAVYLCASSVTRQETQYFGPGTRLLVL.

This clonotype was detected ten times or more. The chain has TRBV2 and TRBJ1-6, with D unresolved. CDR1 is SNHLY, CDR2 FYNNEI, per germline. V dropped 8 bases and J dropped 1 base, with 9 bases sitting between them. There are 14 residues in the CDR3. The DNA of the CDR3 is TGTGCCAGCTGTCGCTGGTCCTATAATTCACCCCTCCACTTT. Amino acids: CASCRWSYNSPLHF.

This clonotype occurred a few times. This chain uses TRBV15 with TRBJ2-5, with D tentatively TRBD1 (6 bases). The CDR3 length is 16 residues. V lost 0 bases to trimming and J lost 7 bases, with 18 bases between them. Looked up from germline, CDR1 is LNHNV and CDR2 is YYDKDF (reference sequence). CDR3 loop: CATSRDWQGRFGTQYF. CDR3 DNA: TGTGCCACCAGCAGAGATTGGCAGGGGCGTTTCGGGACCCAGTACTTC.

The rearrangement joins TRBV24-1 to TRBJ2-1; the D is unclear. This CDR3 has 16 amino acids. Germline-derived CDR1 and CDR2 are KGHDR and SFDVKD. Trimming removed 0 bases at V and 3 bases at J, with 11 bases between. The CDR3 DNA follows: TGTGCCACCAGTGATTTGTTGGCTAATAACTACAATGAGCAGTTCTTC. Translation: CATSDLLANNYNEQFF.

The V gene is TRBV20-1, the J gene TRBJ2-1; 15 nucleotides align to TRBD2. The CDR3 contains 15 residues. CDR1 is DFQATT and CDR2 is SNEGSKA in the germline V gene (reference sequence). Unmatched junction bases numbered 3, after V lost 0 bases and J lost 9 bases. DNA for the CDR3: TGCAGTGCTAGAGATGGGACTAGCGGGGGGCTTGAGCAGTTCTTC. It translates to CSARDGTSGGLEQFF.